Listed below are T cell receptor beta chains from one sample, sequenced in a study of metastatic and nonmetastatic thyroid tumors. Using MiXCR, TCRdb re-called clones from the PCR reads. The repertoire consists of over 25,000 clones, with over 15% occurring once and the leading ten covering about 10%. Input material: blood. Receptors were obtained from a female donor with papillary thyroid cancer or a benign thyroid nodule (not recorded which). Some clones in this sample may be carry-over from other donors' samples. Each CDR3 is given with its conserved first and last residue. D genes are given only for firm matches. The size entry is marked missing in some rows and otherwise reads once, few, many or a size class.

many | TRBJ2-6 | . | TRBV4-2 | TGTGCCAGCAGCCGAAGCCAGGGGTCTGGGGCCAACGTCCTGACTTTC | CASSRSQGSGANVLTF
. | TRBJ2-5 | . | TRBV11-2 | TGTGCCAACAGCTTAGGCCGGGACTTAGGGACCCAGTACTTC | CANSLGRDLGTQYF
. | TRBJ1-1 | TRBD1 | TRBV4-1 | TGCACCAGCAGAAGGACAGGGGTATTGAACACTGAAGCTTTCTTT | CTSRRTGVLNTEAFF
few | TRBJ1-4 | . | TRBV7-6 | TGTGCCAGCAGCCTGTGGACTGGTTATAATGAAAAACTGTTTTTC | CASSLWTGYNEKLFF
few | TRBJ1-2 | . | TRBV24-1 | TGTGCCCTCCAGATCAAGGGGCCCTATGGCTACACCTTC | CALQIKGPYGYTF
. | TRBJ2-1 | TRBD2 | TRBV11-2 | TGTGCCAGCAGCTTAGTTAGCGGGGGGCGGAATGAGCAGTTCTTC | CASSLVSGGRNEQFF
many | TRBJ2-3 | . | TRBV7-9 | TGTGCCAGCAGCTTTCGTGAGACAGATACGCAGTATTTT | CASSFRETDTQYF
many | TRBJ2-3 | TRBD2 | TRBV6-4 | TGTGCCAGCATCCTTACTGGGACTAGCGGTGGGGGCACAGATACGCAGTATTTT | CASILTGTSGGGTDTQYF
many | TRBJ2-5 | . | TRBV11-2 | TGTGCCAGCAGCTATAACACCCAAGAGACCCAGTACTTC | CASSYNTQETQYF
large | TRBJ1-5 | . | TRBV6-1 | TGTGCCAGCAGTGAAGAGACGGGGCATCAGCCCCAGCATTTT | CASSEETGHQPQHF
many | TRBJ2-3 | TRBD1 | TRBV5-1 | TGCGCCAGCAGCTACAACAGGGGAGATACGCAGTATTTT | CASSYNRGDTQYF
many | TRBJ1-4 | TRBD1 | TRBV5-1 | TGCGCCAGCACATCCGGGACAGCGCGTGAAAAACTGTTTTTT | CASTSGTAREKLFF
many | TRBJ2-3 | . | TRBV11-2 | TGTGCCAGCAGCGAACAGTATAGGGGCCTCACGGCAGATACGCAGTATTTT | CASSEQYRGLTADTQYF